The clone carrying this TCR beta chain was seen at least ten times. Its antigen is not known. Subjects aged 18 to 65 presented with newly diagnosed hyperthyroidism of less than 2 months' duration. This entry belongs to a study of T cells in Graves' hyperthyroidism and ophthalmopathy. Study results and caveats: Most expanded thyroid clonotypes above 0.001 also appeared in blood.

TCR beta CDR3 regions were amplified from RNA transcripts. HTBI primers drove first-round RT-PCR of the TCR CDR3. TCRdb re-called the multiplex PCR reads through MiXCR, storing one row per CDR3 protein. The repertoire holds approximately 600,000 distinct CDR3 sequences, with 15% to 20% as singletons. CDR1 is GTSNPN and CDR2 is SVGIG in the germline V gene (reference sequence). The CDR3 is made up of 13 amino acids. The V gene lost 2 bases and the J gene lost 6 bases, with 13 bases spanning the gap. Sequences were obtained from blood. The TCR was taken from a woman in her 30s with Graves' hyperthyroidism. The chain joins TRBV30 to TRBJ1-1, with D uncertain. The CDR3 region is CAWSPHTASEAFF. The DNA of the CDR3 is TGTGCCTGGAGTCCTCATACAGCGTCTGAAGCTTTCTTT. The full variable domain, its missing parts supplied by reference TRBV30 and TRBJ1-1, is SQTIHQWPATLVQPVGSPLSLECTVEGTSNPNLYWYRQAAGRGLQLLFYSVGIGQISSEVPQNLSASRPQDRQFILSSKKLLLSDSGFYLCAWSPHTASEAFFGQGTRLTVV.